This T cell receptor (beta chain) comes out of a study of regulatory T cells in long-lasting Graves disease. Whole-study results and caveats: Favored usage of TRBV28, TRBJ1-2 and TRBJ2-5 was recorded in persistent disease. Patients with persistent disease shared some 3,000 public clonotypes, outpacing the approximately 920 shared by new patients. Persistent Graves' patients showed less TCR diversity than newly diagnosed patients showed.

Time point of the sample: persistent/refractory GD, antithyroid drugs over 5 years with positive TRAb. Isolated PBMC RNA provided the starting material for the TCR library. An endocrinology department located in Xi'an, China, was where the patients came from. From germline, CDR1 is SGHAT and CDR2 FQNNGV. This CDR3 has 17 amino acids. Investigators prepared the TCR beta libraries by applying iRepertoire HTBI primers and Arm-PCR of CDR3 regions. TCRdb analysed the multiplex PCR reads with MiXCR anew, one entry per CDR3 protein. The profile shows about 460,000 distinct CDR3 sequences, 20% to 25% of them singletons. On this clonotype itself: What it binds is unknown. This sequence may be a read error, since a much larger clone differs from it by one base.

The chain recombines TRBV11-2 with TRBJ2-5, with D possibly TRBD2 on 5 matching bases. The sample was peripheral blood mononuclear cells (PBMCs), taken when the disease was refractory, from a patient treated with antithyroid drugs. The TCR was taken from a female donor with Graves disease. The CDR3: CASSPPEPAADQETRYF. The CDR3, as DNA: TGTGCCAGCAGCCCGCCCGAGCCAGCGGCCGACCAAGAGACCCGGTACTTC.